This is a list of T cell receptor beta chains from one sample in a study of blood T cell repertoires in COVID-19. The assay was immunoSEQ multiplex PCR, and TCRdb's table has in-frame clones only and misses some. Here the sample spans around 280,000 clones, nearly 90% being singletons. The material sequenced was PBMCs or T cells enriched from blood (not recorded which). These receptor sequences come from a woman aged 18 to 35 with acute COVID-19. Each CDR3 is given with its conserved first and last residue. The D gene is left open where the match is weak. Clone size, where shown, is once, few, many, or a class for clones that have expanded.

TGCAGCGTTGGGCACCGGGACAGGGGAGAACAGGAGCAGTACTTC | CSVGHRDRGEQEQYF | 15 | . | TRBJ2-7 | TRBV29-1 | TRBD1
TGTGCCAGCAGCTCCCGGACAGACCCTAACTATGGCTACACCTTC | CASSSRTDPNYGYTF | 15 | . | TRBJ1-2 | TRBV7-8 | .
TGTGCCAGCAGCTTAAGGGTCAGGGAGGACCTTGACGAGCAGTACTTC | CASSLRVREDLDEQYF | 16 | . | TRBJ2-7 | TRBV7-6 | .
TGTGCCAGCTCACCACCGAGGCTAGCGGGGCAAGAGACCCAGTACTTC | CASSPPRLAGQETQYF | 16 | . | TRBJ2-5 | TRBV18 | TRBD2
TGTGCCAGCAGCTTAGTGGCGGGAGGATCGGATACGCAGTATTTT | CASSLVAGGSDTQYF | 15 | . | TRBJ2-3 | TRBV7-2 | TRBD2
TGTGCCAGTAGTATCTCCCACAGGAGCTCCTACGAGCAGTACTTC | CASSISHRSSYEQYF | 15 | few | TRBJ2-7 | TRBV19 | .
TGTGCCAGCAAGAGCATGGTTGAAGCTTTCTTT | CASKSMVEAFF | 11 | . | TRBJ1-1 | TRBV2 | .
TGTGCCAGCAGTTACGGGGGAGGGGTGATCAATGAGCAGTTCTTC | CASSYGGGVINEQFF | 15 | . | TRBJ2-1 | TRBV6-5 | TRBD2
TGTGCCAGCAGCTTGTCCAGGGCTAATGAAAAACTGTTTTTT | CASSLSRANEKLFF | 14 | . | TRBJ1-4 | TRBV11-2 | .
TGTGCCAGCAGTTTACTAGCGGGAGGATTAAATGAGCAGTTCTTC | CASSLLAGGLNEQFF | 15 | . | TRBJ2-1 | TRBV27 | TRBD2
TGCAGCGTTGAAAGGCTAGTTACTAGCGGGAGCACAGATACGCAGTATTTT | CSVERLVTSGSTDTQYF | 17 | few | TRBJ2-3 | TRBV29-1 | TRBD2
TGTGCCAGCAGCCAAGATCCTGGCGTCGGCCTTCATTATAGCAATCAAGCCCAGCATTTT | CASSQDPGVGLHYSNQAQHF | 20 | . | TRBJ1-5 | TRBV4-2 | .
TGTGCCAGCAGCGATGGAGGGGGCATCACTGAAGCTTTCTTT | CASSDGGGITEAFF | 14 | . | TRBJ1-1 | TRBV9 | TRBD1
TGTGCCAGCAGCTTGCCTCTAGCAGATACGCAGTATTTT | CASSLPLADTQYF | 13 | . | TRBJ2-3 | TRBV7-9 | .
TGCGCCAGCAGCCAATGGGGCGGGACCTCCTACAATGAGCAGTTCTTC | CASSQWGGTSYNEQFF | 16 | . | TRBJ2-1 | TRBV4-1 | .
TGTGCCAGCAGTTTATTGGGCGGGACGAATGAGCAGTTCTTC | CASSLLGGTNEQFF | 14 | . | TRBJ2-1 | TRBV28 | .
TGCAGCGTTCTTTTTAGCGGAAGCTCCTACAATGAGCAGTTCTTC | CSVLFSGSSYNEQFF | 15 | . | TRBJ2-1 | TRBV29-1 | .
TGCAGCGTTGATACCCCCCGGGGGGGCGCGAGGGCGTACTATGGCTACACCTTC | CSVDTPRGGARAYYGYTF | 18 | . | TRBJ1-2 | TRBV29-1 | .
TGCGCCAGCAGATGGAGCGGGAGCTCCTACAATGAGCAGTTCTTC | CASRWSGSSYNEQFF | 15 | . | TRBJ2-1 | TRBV5-1 | TRBD2
TGTGCCTGGAGTGGGGGGCGCGGTAATGAAAAACTGTTTTTT | CAWSGGRGNEKLFF | 14 | . | TRBJ1-4 | TRBV30 | .
TGTGCCAGCAGCCCGGGACAGAGCCAAGAGACCCAGTACTTC | CASSPGQSQETQYF | 14 | many | TRBJ2-5 | TRBV7-2 | TRBD1
TGTGCCAGCAGCTCGGGACTAGCGGGAGGAAGGTTAGAGACCCAGTACTTC | CASSSGLAGGRLETQYF | 17 | . | TRBJ2-5 | TRBV7-6 | TRBD2
TGTGCCAGCAGCCGGGTGGGGGGAGACTATGGCTACACCTTC | CASSRVGGDYGYTF | 14 | once | TRBJ1-2 | TRBV7-2 | .
TGCGCCAGCAGCTTATTGACAGGGTCCTACGAGCAGTACTTC | CASSLLTGSYEQYF | 14 | . | TRBJ2-7 | TRBV5-1 | TRBD1
TGTGCCTGGAGTGGGCTGGCGGGGACGGTAGCCAAAAACATTCAGTACTTC | CAWSGLAGTVAKNIQYF | 17 | . | TRBJ2-4 | TRBV30 | .
TGTGCCAGCAACGACAGGGGGCGATCGGATTCACCCCTCCACTTT | CASNDRGRSDSPLHF | 15 | . | TRBJ1-6 | TRBV2 | TRBD1
TGTGCCTGGAGTCGTCATGACAGGGGTTTGTACAATGAGCAGTTCTTC | CAWSRHDRGLYNEQFF | 16 | . | TRBJ2-1 | TRBV30 | TRBD1
TGTGCCAGCAGCCGCAGACTAGCGGGCGCTTCCTACGAGCAGTACTTC | CASSRRLAGASYEQYF | 16 | . | TRBJ2-7 | TRBV11-1 | TRBD2